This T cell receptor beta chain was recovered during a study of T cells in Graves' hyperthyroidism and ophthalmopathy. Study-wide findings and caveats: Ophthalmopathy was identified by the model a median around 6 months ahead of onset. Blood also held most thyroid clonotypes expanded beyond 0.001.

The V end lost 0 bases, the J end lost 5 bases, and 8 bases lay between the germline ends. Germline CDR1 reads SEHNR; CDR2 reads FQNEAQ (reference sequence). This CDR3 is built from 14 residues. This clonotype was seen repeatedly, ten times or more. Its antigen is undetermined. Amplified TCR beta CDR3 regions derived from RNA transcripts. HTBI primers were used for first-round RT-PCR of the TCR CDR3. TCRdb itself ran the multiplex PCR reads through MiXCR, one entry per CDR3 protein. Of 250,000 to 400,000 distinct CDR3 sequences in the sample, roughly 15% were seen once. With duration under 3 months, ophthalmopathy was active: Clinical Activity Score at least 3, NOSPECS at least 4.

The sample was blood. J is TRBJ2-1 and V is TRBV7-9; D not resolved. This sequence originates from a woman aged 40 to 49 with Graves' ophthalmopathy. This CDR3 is CASSLAGWDNEQFF. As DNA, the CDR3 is TGTGCCAGCAGCTTAGCCGGCTGGGACAATGAGCAGTTCTTC.